The T cell receptor beta chain under discussion was sequenced for a study of T cell responses to AZD1222 COVID-19 vaccine. The CDR3 length is 15 residues. The J segment lost 2 bases and the V segment lost 6 bases, leaving 8 bases of the junction unmatched. CDR1 and CDR2 from the germline V gene are SNHLY and FYNNEI. About this clone itself: As yet, its antigen is unknown.

Points from the study as a whole: Unmutated variant regions are reportedly targeted by nearly half of spike-specific TCRs. Donors skewed white British and female; clonal diversity was possibly underestimated. Baseline seropositives among AZD1222 recipients totaled only 5 or 6. Repertoire samples came only from after the peak T cell response.

Using immunoSEQ multiplex PCR, the repertoire was profiled, and TCRdb retains in-frame clones only, with some absent. The sample yields 100,000 or so clones, roughly 82% seen once. The gene calls are TRBV2 and TRBJ2-5; 8 bases map to TRBD1. This specimen consisted of peripheral blood, obtained on day 0 of AZD1222 vaccination. The receptor was isolated from an adult in good health. As DNA, the CDR3 is TGTGCCAGCAGACCTCAGGGGGCCGTACAAGAGACCCAGTACTTC. This translates into CASRPQGAVQETQYF.